Below, 15 T cell receptor beta chains from the same sample are listed, as sequenced in a study of blood T cell repertoires in COVID-19. Profiled with immunoSEQ multiplex PCR; TCRdb holds only in-frame clones, not every one. Found here are some 400,000 clones, about 87% of them singletons; the top ten hold under 3%. The sample consisted of peripheral blood. These TCRs come from a human donor in a cohort sampled during active COVID-19.

V is TRBV7-9 and J is TRBJ2-3; 7 nucleotides match TRBD2. Germline V lookup: CDR1 SEHNR, CDR2 FQNEAQ (reference sequence). V shed 0 bases, J shed 1 base, and the junction held 1 base outside the gene matches. The CDR3 runs to 15 residues. CDR3 nucleotide sequence: TGTGCCAGCAGCTTAGCAAGCGGGGGCACAGATACGCAGTATTTT. Its translation is CASSLASGGTDTQYF.

The chain uses TRBV5-8 and TRBJ1-2, with a tentative D call TRBD1 (5 bases). This CDR3 has 14 residues. Germline lookup yields CDR1 SGHTS and CDR2 YDEGEE. V shed 0 bases and J shed 4 bases, with 10 bases lying between them. The CDR3 loop reads CASSLGQGSYGYTF. The CDR3 nucleotides read TGTGCCAGCAGCTTGGGGCAGGGAAGCTATGGCTACACCTTC.

This chain connects TRBV19 to TRBJ2-1, with D perhaps matching TRBD2 (7 bases). CDR3 length: 15 amino acids. The V and J ends lost 6 bases and 9 bases respectively, with 21 bases between them. CDR1 is LNHDA, CDR2 SQIVND, per germline (reference sequence). CDR3 coding DNA: TGTGCCAGTAGAGAACGAGGTACAGGGAGGGGTGAGCAGTTCTTC. Translating gives CASRERGTGRGEQFF.

The rearrangement links TRBV19 to TRBJ2-6; D is unresolved. This CDR3 contains 13 residues. V lost 11 bases to trimming and J lost 0 bases, with 8 bases between them. CDR1 is LNHDA and CDR2 is SQIVND in the germline V gene (reference sequence). The DNA for the CDR3 is TGTGCCGTGGCTGGCTCTGGGGCCAACGTCCTGACTTTC. This codes for CAVAGSGANVLTF. Full variable domain (outside the CDR3, taken from reference TRBV19 and TRBJ2-6): DGGITQSPKYLFRKEGQNVTLSCEQNLNHDAMYWYRQDPGQGLRLIYYSQIVNDFQKGDIAEGYSVSREKKESFPLTVTSAQKNPTAFYLCAVAGSGANVLTFGAGSRLTVL.

There are a few counts of this clone. The V call is TRBV2, the J call TRBJ2-7; 8 bases are a match to TRBD2. Trimming cost V 5 bases and J 0 bases; bases outside gene matches: 9. This CDR3 spans 16 amino acids. Germline lookup yields CDR1 SNHLY and CDR2 FYNNEI. The CDR3 sequence is CASSFSLSGSSYEQYF. The CDR3 DNA is TGTGCCAGCAGTTTTTCCTTAAGCGGGAGCTCCTACGAGCAGTACTTC.

V is TRBV9 and J is TRBJ1-1; 8 bases map to TRBD1. V lost 0 bases, J lost 0 bases, and 1 base stayed unmatched. Germline V lookup: CDR1 SGDLS, CDR2 YYNGEE. This CDR3 is built from 15 residues. The DNA of the CDR3 is TGTGCCAGCAGCGTAGAGGGACAGGTGAACACTGAAGCTTTCTTT. It encodes CASSVEGQVNTEAFF.

Note on this clone: Other DNA sequences in the same sample also yield this CDR3. The rearrangement joins TRBV18 to TRBJ2-7; TRBD1 matches at 8 bases. Germline V lookup: CDR1 KGHSH, CDR2 LQKENI. J was trimmed by 5 bases and V by 3 bases; bases with no gene match: 3. The CDR3 contains 13 residues. Here the CDR3 DNA reads TGTGCCAGCTCACCTAGACAGGGGAACGAGCAGTACTTC. Translation gives CASSPRQGNEQYF.

This clone was observed a single time. The genes are TRBV5-1 and TRBJ2-3; the match to TRBD2 covers 8 bases. V shed 0 bases and J 1 base; nucleotides not matched to a gene: 4. The germline CDR1 and CDR2 sequences are SGHRS and YFSETQ. The CDR3 totals 16 residues. The CDR3 bases are TGCGCCAGCAGCTTGGGCTCAGCGGGGGGCACAGATACGCAGTATTTT. This gives the protein CASSLGSAGGTDTQYF.

V is TRBV5-4 and J is TRBJ2-3; 8 positions match TRBD1. Germline CDR1 SGHNT, CDR2 YYREEE (reference sequence). Trimming removed 5 bases from V and 3 bases from J; junction bases left unmatched: 5. The CDR3 is 14 amino acids. This chain's CDR3 is CASRFDRGTDTQYF. Here the CDR3 DNA reads TGTGCCAGCAGATTCGACAGGGGAACAGATACGCAGTATTTT. Using reference TRBV5-4 and TRBJ2-3 for the parts outside the CDR3, the full variable domain is ETGVTQSPTHLIKTRGQQVTLRCSSQSGHNTVSWYQQALGQGPQFIFQYYREEENGRGNFPPRFSGLQFPNYSSELNVNALELDDSALYLCASRFDRGTDTQYFGPGTRLTVL.

The rearrangement links TRBV9 to TRBJ1-2, with a tentative D call TRBD1 (6 bases). Germline CDR1 reads SGDLS; CDR2 reads YYNGEE. V lost 0 bases to trimming and J lost 2 bases, with 14 bases between them. The CDR3 consists of 16 residues. This CDR3 is CASSVGSGTNNYGYTF. The CDR3 coding sequence is TGTGCCAGCAGCGTAGGCTCCGGGACAAACAACTATGGCTACACCTTC.

This rearrangement joins TRBV19 to TRBJ2-3; no clear D. Germline lookup yields CDR1 LNHDA and CDR2 SQIVND (reference sequence). V lost 4 bases and J lost 1, with 9 bases in between. This CDR3 region has 14 residues. CDR3 loop: CASSTVGGTDTQYF. The CDR3 DNA is TGTGCCAGTAGTACCGTAGGAGGCACAGATACGCAGTATTTT.

This chain uses TRBV29-1 with TRBJ2-1; 11 bases are shared with TRBD2. CDR1 and CDR2 from the germline V gene are SQVTM and ANQGSEA. The V segment lost 6 bases and the J segment 0 bases; nucleotides outside the gene matches: 4. The length of the CDR3 is 15 residues. The DNA of the CDR3 is TGCAGCGTCCGGGGACTAGCGGCCTCCTACAATGAGCAGTTCTTC. Protein product: CSVRGLAASYNEQFF.

This clone was counted a single time. V is TRBV19 and J is TRBJ2-7, with 9 bases matching TRBD1. Germline values: CDR1 LNHDA, CDR2 SQIVND (reference sequence). The trim removed 5 bases at V and 4 bases at J, leaving 6 bases unmatched. The CDR3 covers 14 residues. The CDR3 DNA follows: TGTGCCAGTAGTGGCCGGGACAGGGTTTACGAGCAGTACTTC. It encodes CASSGRDRVYEQYF.

The chain combines TRBV7-2 with TRBJ2-5; 7 nucleotides line up with TRBD1. The V segment lost 5 bases and the J segment 1 base; nucleotides outside the gene matches: 10. In germline, CDR1 is SGHTA, CDR2 FQGNSA. This CDR3 contains 16 residues. CDR3 region: CASSKGQEPSQETQYF. DNA for the CDR3: TGTGCCAGCAGCAAAGGACAGGAGCCATCCCAAGAGACCCAGTACTTC.

The gene calls are TRBV12-3 or TRBV12-4 and TRBJ1-5; no clear D gene. This CDR3 is built from 12 residues. Deletions cut 5 bases from V and 5 bases from J, with 7 bases between. Here the CDR3 reads CASSPGDQPQHF. CDR3 coding DNA: TGTGCCAGCAGTCCCGGGGATCAGCCCCAGCATTTT.